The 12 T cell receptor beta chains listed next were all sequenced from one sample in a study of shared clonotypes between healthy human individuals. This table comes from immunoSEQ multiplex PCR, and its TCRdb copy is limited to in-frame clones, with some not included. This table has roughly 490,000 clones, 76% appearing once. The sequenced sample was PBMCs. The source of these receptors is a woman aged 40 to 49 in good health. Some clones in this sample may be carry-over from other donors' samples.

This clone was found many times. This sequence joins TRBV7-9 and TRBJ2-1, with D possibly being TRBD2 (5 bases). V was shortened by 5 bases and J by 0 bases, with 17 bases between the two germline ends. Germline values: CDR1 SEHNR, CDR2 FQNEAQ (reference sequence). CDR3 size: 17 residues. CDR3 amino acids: CASSTGLDSGSYNEQFF. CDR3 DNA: TGTGCCAGCAGCACCGGACTGGACTCGGGCTCCTACAATGAGCAGTTCTTC.

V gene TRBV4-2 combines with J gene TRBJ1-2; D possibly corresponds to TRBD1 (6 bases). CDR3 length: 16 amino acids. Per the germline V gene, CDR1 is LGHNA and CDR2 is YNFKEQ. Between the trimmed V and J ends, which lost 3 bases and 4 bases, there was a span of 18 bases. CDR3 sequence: CASSHPGQGKIYGYTF. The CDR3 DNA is TGTGCCAGCAGCCATCCGGGGCAGGGGAAGATCTATGGCTACACCTTC.

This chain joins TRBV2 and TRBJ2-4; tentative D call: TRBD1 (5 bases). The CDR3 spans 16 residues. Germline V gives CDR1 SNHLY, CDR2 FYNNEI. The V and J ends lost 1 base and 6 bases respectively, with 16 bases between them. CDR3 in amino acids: CASSEVRWGLGNIQYF. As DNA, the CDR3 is TGTGCCAGCAGTGAAGTTCGGTGGGGCCTGGGAAACATTCAGTACTTC.

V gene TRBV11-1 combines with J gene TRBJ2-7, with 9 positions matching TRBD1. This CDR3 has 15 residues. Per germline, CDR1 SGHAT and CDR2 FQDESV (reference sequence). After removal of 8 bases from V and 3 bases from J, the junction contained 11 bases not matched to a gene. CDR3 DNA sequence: TGTGCCAGCGGTCCGGGGGACAGGGATATCTACGAGCAGTACTTC. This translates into CASGPGDRDIYEQYF.

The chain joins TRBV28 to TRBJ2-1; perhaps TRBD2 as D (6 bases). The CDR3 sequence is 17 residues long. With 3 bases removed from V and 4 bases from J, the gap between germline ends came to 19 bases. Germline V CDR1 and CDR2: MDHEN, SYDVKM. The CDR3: CASSFEGSGISYNEQFF. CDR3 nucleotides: TGTGCCAGCAGTTTCGAGGGTAGCGGTATCTCTTACAATGAGCAGTTCTTC.

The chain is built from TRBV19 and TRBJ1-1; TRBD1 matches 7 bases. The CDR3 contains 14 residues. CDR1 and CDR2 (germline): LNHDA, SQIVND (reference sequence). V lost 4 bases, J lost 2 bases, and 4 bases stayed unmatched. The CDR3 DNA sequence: TGTGCCAGTAGTACAAGACAGGGAAACACTGAAGCTTTCTTT. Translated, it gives CASSTRQGNTEAFF.

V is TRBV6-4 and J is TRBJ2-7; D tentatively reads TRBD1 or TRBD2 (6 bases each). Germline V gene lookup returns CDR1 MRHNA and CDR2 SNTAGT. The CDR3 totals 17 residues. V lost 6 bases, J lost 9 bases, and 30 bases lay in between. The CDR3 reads CASRDRVWGADIKVQYF. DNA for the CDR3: TGTGCCAGCAGAGACCGGGTTTGGGGGGCCGACATAAAAGTGCAGTACTTC.

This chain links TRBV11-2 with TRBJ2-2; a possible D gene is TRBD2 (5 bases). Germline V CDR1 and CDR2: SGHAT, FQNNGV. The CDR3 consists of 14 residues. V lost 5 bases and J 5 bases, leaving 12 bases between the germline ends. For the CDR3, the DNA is TGTGCCAGCAGCACCCGACCGGGGACCGGGGAGCTGTTTTTT. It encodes CASSTRPGTGELFF.

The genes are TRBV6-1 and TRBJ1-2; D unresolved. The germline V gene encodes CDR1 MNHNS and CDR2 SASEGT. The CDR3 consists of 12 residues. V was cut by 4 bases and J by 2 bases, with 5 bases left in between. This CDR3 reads CASSGANYGYTF. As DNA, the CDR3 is TGTGCCAGCAGTGGGGCAAACTATGGCTACACCTTC.

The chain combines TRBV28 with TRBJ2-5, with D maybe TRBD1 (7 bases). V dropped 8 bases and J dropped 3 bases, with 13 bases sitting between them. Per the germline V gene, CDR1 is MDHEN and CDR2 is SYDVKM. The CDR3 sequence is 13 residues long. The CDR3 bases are TGTGCCAGCCGGGGGACAGTGGAAGAGACCCAGTACTTC. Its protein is CASRGTVEETQYF.

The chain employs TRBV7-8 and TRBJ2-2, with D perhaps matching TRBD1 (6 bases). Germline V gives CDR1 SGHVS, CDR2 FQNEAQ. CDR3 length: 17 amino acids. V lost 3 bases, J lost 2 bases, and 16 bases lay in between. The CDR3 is CASSFNGGRDNTGELFF. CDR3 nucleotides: TGTGCCAGCAGCTTTAATGGGGGCAGGGATAACACCGGGGAGCTGTTTTTT.

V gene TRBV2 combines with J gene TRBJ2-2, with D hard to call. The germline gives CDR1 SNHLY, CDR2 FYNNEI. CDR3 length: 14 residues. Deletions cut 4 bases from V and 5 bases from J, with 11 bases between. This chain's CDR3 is CASSGTSRTGELFF. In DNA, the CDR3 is TGTGCCAGCAGTGGAACAAGTAGAACCGGGGAGCTGTTTTTT.